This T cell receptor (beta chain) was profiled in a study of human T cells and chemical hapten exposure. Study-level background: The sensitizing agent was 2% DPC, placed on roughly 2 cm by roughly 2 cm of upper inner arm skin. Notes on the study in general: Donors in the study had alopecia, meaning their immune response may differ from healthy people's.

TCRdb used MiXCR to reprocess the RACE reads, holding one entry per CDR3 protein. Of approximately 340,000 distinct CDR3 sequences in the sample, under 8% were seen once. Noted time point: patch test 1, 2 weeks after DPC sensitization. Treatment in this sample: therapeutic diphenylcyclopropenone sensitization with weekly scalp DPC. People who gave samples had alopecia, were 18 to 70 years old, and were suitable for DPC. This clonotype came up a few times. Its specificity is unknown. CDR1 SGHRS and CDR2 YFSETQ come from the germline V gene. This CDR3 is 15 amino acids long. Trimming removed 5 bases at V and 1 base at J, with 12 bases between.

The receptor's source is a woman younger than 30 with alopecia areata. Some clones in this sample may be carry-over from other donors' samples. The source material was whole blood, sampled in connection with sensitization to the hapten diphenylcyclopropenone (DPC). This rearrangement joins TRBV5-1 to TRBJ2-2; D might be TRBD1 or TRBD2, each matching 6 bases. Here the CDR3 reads CASSPGAGNTGELFF. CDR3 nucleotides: TGCGCCAGCAGTCCGGGGGCCGGGAACACCGGGGAGCTGTTTTTT.